The sequence of this TCR beta chain was determined in a study of cytomegalovirus exposure and HLA in healthy donors. In the study overall: As released early, the data held 85 million to 95 million unique TCRs from HLA-typed donors.

Study-wide points: A missense DCLRE1C variant was associated with V- and J-gene trimming of TCR beta chains in a later analysis, and an independent cohort replicated the association. Previous analysis showed most TCR beta V segments were productive about 87% or about 30% of the time.

Turning to this clone: Its antigen is currently unknown.

J was trimmed by 1 base and V by 3 bases; bases with no gene match: 4. The CDR3 is 15 amino acids. Per the germline V gene, CDR1 is SGDLS and CDR2 is YYNGEE. Primers included in the PCR were 60 Vbeta and 13 Jbeta primers. Produced via immunoSEQ multiplex PCR; TCRdb's table is partial and in-frame only. The table records a few hundred thousand clones, about 83% of them present only once. This chain connects TRBV9 to TRBJ2-1; 7 bases line up with TRBD1. What was sequenced was PBMCs. The TCR comes from a man in his forties or fifties in good health and CMV-seronegative. The CDR3 DNA sequence: TGTGCCAGCAGCGCGACAGGGAATTCCTACAATGAGCAGTTCTTC. It specifies CASSATGNSYNEQFF.